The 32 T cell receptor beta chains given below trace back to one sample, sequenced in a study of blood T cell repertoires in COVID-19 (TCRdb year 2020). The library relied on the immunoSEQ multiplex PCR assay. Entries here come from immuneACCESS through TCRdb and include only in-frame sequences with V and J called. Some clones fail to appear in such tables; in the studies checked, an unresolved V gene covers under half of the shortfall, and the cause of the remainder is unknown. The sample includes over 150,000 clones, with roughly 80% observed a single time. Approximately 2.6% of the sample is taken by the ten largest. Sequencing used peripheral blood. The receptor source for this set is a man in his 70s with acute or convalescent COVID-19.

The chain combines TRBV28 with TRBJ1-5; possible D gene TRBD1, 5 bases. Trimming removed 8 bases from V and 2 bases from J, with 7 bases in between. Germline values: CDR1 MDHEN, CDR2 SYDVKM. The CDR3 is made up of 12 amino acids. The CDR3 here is CASGGGNQPQHF. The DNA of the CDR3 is TGTGCCAGCGGGGGGGGCAATCAGCCCCAGCATTTT. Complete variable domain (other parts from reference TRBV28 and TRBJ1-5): DVKVTQSSRYLVKRTGEKVFLECVQDMDHENMFWYRQDPGLGLRLIYFSYDVKMKEKGDIPEGYSVSREKKERFSLILESASTNQTSMYLCASGGGNQPQHFGDGTRLSIL.

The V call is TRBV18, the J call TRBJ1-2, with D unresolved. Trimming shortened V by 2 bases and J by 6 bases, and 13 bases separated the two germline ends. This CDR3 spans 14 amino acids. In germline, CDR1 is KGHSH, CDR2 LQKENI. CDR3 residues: CASSPETALHGYTF. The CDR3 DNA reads TGTGCCAGCTCACCAGAAACAGCACTCCATGGCTACACCTTC. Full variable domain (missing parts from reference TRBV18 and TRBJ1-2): NAGVMQNPRHLVRRRGQEARLRCSPMKGHSHVYWYRQLPEEGLKFMVYLQKENIIDESGMPKERFSAEFPKEGPSILRIQQVVRGDSAAYFCASSPETALHGYTFGSGTRLTVV.

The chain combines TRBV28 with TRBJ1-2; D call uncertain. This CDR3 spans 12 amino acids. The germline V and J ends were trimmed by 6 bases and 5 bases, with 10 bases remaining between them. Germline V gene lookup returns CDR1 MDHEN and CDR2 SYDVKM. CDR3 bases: TGTGCCAGCAGCCTCAGGCGATATGGCTACACCTTC. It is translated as CASSLRRYGYTF.

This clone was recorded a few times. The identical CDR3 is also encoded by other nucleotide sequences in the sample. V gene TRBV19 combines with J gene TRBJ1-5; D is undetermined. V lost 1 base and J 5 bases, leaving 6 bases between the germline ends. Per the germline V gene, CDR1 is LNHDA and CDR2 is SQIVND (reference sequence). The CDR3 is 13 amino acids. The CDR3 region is CASSIGADQPQHF. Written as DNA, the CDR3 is TGTGCCAGTAGTATAGGGGCAGATCAGCCCCAGCATTTT.

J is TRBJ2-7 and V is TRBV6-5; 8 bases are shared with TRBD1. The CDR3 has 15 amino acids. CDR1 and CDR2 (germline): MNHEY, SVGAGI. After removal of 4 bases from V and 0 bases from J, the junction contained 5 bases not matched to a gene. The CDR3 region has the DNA TGTGCCAGCAGTTTTTCGGGACAGGTCTCCTACGAGCAGTACTTC. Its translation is CASSFSGQVSYEQYF.

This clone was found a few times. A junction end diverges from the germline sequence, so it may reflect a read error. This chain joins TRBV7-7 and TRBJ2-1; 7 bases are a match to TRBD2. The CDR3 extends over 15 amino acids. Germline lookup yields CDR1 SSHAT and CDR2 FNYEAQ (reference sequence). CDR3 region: CASSPGLGRINEQFF. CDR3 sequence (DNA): TGTGCTAGCAGCCCAGGACTAGGAAGGATCAATGAGCAGTTCTTC. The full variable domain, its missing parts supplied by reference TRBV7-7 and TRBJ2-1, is GAGVSQSPRYKVTKRGQDVTLRCDPISSHATLYWYQQALGQGPEFLTYFNYEAQPDKSGLPSDRFSAERPEGSISTLTIQRTEQRDSAMYRCASSPGLGRINEQFFGPGTRLTVL.

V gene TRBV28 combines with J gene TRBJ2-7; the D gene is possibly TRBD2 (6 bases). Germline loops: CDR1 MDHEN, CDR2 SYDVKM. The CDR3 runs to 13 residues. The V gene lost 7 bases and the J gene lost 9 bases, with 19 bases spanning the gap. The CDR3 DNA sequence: TGTGCCAGCATCTCCGGGACTTATAACGGGCAGTACTTC. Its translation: CASISGTYNGQYF.

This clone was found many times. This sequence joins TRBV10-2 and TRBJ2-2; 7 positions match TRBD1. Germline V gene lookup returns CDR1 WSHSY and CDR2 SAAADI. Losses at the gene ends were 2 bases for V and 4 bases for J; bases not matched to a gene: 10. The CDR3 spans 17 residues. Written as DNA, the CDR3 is TGCGCCAGCAGTGAGACTGACAGGGCCCGTAGCACCGGGGAGCTGTTTTTT. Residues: CASSETDRARSTGELFF.

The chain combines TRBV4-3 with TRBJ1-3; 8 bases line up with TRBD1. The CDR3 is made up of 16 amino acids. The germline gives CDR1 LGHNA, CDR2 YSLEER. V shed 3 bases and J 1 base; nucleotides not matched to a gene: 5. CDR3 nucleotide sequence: TGCGCCAGCAGCCATGAGACAGGGGTTTCTGGAAACACCATATATTTT. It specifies CASSHETGVSGNTIYF.

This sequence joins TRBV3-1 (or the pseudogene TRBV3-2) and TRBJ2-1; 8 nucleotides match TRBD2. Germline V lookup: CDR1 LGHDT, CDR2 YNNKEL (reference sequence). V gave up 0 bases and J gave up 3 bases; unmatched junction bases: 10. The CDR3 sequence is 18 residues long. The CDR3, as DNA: TGTGCCAGCAGCCAAGATGATATCGGGAGGGCTTACTACAATGAGCAGTTCTTC. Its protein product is CASSQDDIGRAYYNEQFF.

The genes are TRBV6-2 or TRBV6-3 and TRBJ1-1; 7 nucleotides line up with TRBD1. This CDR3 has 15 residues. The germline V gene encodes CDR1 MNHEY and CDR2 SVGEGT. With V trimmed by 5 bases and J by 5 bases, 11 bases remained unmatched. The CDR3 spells CASSDQQGRLTEAFF. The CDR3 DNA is TGTGCCAGCAGTGATCAACAGGGGCGGTTAACTGAAGCTTTCTTT.

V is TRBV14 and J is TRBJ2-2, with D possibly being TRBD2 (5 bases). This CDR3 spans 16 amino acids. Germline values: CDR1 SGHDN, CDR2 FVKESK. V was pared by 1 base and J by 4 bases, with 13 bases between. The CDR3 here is CASSQVLRVPTGELFF. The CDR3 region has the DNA TGTGCCAGCAGCCAAGTACTGCGGGTTCCCACCGGGGAGCTGTTTTTT.

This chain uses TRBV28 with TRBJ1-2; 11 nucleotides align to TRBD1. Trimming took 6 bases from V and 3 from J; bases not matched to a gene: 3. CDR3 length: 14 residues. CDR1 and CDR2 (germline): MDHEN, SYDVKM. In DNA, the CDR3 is TGTGCCAGCAGGCGGACAGGGGGCGACTATGGCTACACCTTC. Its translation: CASRRTGGDYGYTF.

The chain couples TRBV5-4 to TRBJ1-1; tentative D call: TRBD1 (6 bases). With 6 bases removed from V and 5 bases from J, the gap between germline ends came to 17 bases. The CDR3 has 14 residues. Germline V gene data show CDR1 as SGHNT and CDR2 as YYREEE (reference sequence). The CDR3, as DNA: TGTGCCAGCATGGATCGGGGGGCATGGACTGAAGCTTTCTTT. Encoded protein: CASMDRGAWTEAFF.

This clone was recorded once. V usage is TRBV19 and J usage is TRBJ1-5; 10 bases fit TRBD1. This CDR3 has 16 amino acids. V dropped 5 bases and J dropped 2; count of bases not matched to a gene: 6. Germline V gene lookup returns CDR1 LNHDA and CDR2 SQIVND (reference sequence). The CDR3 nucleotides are TGTGCCAGTAGTCGATGGACAGGGGGTCGCAATCAGCCCCAGCATTTT. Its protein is CASSRWTGGRNQPQHF.

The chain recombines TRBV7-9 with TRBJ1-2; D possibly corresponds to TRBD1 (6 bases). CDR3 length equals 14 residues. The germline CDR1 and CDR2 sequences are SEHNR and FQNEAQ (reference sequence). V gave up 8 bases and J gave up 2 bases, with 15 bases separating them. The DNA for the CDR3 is TGTGCCAGCGCTCGGGAACAGGGCAACTATGGCTACACCTTC. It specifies CASAREQGNYGYTF.

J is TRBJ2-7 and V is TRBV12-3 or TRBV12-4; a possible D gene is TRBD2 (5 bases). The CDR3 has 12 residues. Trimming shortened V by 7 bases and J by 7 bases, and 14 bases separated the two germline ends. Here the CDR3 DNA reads TGTGCCAGCAAACTCTCCCGGGGAGAGCAGTACTTC. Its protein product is CASKLSRGEQYF.

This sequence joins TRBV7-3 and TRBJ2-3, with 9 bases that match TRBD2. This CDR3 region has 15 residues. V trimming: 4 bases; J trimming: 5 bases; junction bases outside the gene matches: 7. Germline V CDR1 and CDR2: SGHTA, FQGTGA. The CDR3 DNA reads TGTGCCAGCAGCTCCCGGCTAGCGGGACTAGATACGCAGTATTTT. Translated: CASSSRLAGLDTQYF.

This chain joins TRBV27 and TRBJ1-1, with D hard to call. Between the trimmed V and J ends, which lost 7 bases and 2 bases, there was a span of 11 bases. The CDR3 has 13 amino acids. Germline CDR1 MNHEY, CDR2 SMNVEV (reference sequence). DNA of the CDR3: TGTGCCAGCATGGGAGTAATAAACACTGAAGCTTTCTTT. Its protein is CASMGVINTEAFF.

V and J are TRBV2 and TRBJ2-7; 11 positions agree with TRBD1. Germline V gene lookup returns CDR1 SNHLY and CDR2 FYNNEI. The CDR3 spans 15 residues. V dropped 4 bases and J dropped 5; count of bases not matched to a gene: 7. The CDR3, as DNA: TGTGCCAGCAGTGGAGCCGGGACAGGGGGTCACGAGCAGTACTTC. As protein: CASSGAGTGGHEQYF.

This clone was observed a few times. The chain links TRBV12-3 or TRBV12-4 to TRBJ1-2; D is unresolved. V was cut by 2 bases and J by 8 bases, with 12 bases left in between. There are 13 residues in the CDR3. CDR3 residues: CASSLNREGGYTF. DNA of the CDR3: TGTGCCAGCAGTTTAAACCGGGAAGGCGGCTACACCTTC.

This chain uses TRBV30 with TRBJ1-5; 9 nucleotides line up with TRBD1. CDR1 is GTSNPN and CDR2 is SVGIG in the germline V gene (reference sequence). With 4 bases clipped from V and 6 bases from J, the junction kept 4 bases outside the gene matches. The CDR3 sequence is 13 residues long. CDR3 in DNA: TGTGCCTGGACGGGACAGGGAATTCAGCCCCAGCATTTT. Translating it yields CAWTGQGIQPQHF.

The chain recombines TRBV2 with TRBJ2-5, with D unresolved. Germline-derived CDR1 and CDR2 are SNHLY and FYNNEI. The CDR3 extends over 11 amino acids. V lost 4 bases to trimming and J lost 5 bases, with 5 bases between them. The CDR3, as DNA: TGTGCCAGCAGTGGGCGGGAGACCCAGTACTTC. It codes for CASSGRETQYF.

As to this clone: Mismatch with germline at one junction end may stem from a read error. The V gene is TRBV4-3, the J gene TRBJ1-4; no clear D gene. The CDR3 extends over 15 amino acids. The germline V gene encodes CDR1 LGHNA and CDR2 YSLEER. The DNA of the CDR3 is TGCGCCAGCAGCCAAGATTTGGGAGCTAACGAAAAACTGTTTTTT. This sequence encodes CASSQDLGANEKLFF.

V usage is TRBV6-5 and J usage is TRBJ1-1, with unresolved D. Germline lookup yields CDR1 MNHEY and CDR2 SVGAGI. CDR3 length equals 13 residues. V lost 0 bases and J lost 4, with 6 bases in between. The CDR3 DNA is TGTGCCAGCAGTTACTCGGGCTTCACTGAAGCTTTCTTT. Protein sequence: CASSYSGFTEAFF.

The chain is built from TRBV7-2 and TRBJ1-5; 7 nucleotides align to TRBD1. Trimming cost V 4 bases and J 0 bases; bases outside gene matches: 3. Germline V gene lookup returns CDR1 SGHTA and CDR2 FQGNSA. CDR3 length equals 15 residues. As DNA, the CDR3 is TGTGCCAGCAGCTCCGGGACAGTTAGCAATCAGCCCCAGCATTTT. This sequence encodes CASSSGTVSNQPQHF.

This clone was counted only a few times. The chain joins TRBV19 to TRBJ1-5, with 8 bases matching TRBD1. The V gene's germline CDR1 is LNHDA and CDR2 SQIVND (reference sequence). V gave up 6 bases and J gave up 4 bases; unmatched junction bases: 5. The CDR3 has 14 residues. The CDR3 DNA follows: TGTGCCAGTAGGCAAACAGGGGGTAATCAGCCCCAGCATTTT. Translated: CASRQTGGNQPQHF.

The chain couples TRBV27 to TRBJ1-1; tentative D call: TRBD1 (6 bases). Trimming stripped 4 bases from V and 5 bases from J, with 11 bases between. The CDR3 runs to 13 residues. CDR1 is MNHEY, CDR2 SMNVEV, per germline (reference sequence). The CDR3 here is CASSSGQLTEAFF. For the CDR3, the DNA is TGTGCCAGCAGTTCCGGACAGCTAACTGAAGCTTTCTTT.

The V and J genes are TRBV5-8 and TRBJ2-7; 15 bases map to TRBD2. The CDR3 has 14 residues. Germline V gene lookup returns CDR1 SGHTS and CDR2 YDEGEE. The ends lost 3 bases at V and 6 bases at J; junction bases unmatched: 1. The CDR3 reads CASSSGLAGGEQYF. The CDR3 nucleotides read TGTGCCAGCAGCTCGGGACTAGCGGGAGGCGAGCAGTACTTC. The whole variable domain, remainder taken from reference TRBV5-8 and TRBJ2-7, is EAGVTQSPTHLIKTRGQQATLRCSPISGHTSVYWYQQALGLGLQFLLWYDEGEERNRGNFPPRFSGRQFPNYSSELNVNALELEDSALYLCASSSGLAGGEQYFGPGTRLTVT.

The CDR3 nucleotides are TGTGCCAGCAGCGTGGGGACTAGCGGGGGCACAGATACGCAGTATTTT. Protein: CASSVGTSGGTDTQYF. The chain is built from TRBV9 and TRBJ2-3, with TRBD2 matching over 13 bases. The CDR3 has 16 amino acids. Per germline, CDR1 SGDLS and CDR2 YYNGEE. Germline trimming cut 2 bases from V and 1 base from J; bases unmatched to any gene: 1.

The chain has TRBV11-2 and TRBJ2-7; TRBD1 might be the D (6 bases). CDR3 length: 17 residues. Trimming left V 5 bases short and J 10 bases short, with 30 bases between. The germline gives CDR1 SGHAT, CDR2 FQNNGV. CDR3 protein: CASSPYRGQRQMAPQYF. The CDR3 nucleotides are TGTGCCAGCAGCCCCTATCGCGGACAGCGACAAATGGCTCCCCAGTACTTC.

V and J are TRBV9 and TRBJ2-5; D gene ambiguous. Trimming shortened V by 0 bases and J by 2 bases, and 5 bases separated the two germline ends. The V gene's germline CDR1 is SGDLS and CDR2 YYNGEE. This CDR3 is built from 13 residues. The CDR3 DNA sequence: TGTGCCAGCAGCGTAGGACTTCAAGAGACCCAGTACTTC. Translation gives CASSVGLQETQYF.